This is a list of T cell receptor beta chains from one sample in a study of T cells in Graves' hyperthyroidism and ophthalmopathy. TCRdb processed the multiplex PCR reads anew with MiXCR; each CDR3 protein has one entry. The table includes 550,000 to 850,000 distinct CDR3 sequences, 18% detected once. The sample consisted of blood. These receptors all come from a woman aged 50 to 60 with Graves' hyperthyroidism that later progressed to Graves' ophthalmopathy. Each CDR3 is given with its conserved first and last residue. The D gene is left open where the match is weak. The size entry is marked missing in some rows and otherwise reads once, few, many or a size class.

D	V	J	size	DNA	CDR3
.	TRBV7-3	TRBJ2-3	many	TGTGCCAGCAGTCCCGAGGGGAGCTCTAGCACAGATACGCAGTATTTT	CASSPEGSSSTDTQYF
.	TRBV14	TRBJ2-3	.	TGTGCCAGCAGCCAAGCCTGGGACACAGATACGCAGTATTTT	CASSQAWDTDTQYF
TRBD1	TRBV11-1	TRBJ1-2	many	TGTGCCAGCAGCCTCACAGGGGGCAACTATGGCTACACCTTC	CASSLTGGNYGYTF
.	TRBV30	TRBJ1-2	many	TGTGCCTGGAGCTGGGGCCAGAACTATGGCTACACCTTC	CAWSWGQNYGYTF
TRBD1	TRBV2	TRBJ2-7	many	TGTGCCAGCCGGGACAGGGGGCGCGGCGAGCAGTACTTC	CASRDRGRGEQYF
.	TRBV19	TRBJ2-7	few	TGTGCCAGTAGGGCCGGGGAGTTCTACGAGCAGTACTTC	CASRAGEFYEQYF
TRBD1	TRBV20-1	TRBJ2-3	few	TGCAGTGCTACGCTAATGACAGGGGATCTAGCAGATACGCAGTATTTT	CSATLMTGDLADTQYF
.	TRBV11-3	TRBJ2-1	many	TGTGCCAGCAGCCGGGGCCGGGGCTCCTACAATGAGCAGTTCTTC	CASSRGRGSYNEQFF
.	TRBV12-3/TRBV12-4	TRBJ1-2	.	TGTGCCAGCAGTTTATACGTGAGCAACTATGGCTACACCTTC	CASSLYVSNYGYTF
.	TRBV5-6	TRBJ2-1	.	TGTGCCAGCAGCTTGGACCCCATCAAAGCAGCTACCCATGCGGATGAGCAGTTCTTC	CASSLDPIKAATHADEQFF
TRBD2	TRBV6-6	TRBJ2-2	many	TGTGCCAGCAGTTACCTTCCTAGCGGGGGCGTATATGGGGAGCTGTTTTTT	CASSYLPSGGVYGELFF
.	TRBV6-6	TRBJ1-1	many	TGTGCCAGCAGTTACTCGACCGGGGGCGCTGAAGCTTTCTTT	CASSYSTGGAEAFF
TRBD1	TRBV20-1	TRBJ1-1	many	TGCAGTGCTAGAGATGAGACAGGGATGAACACTGAAGCTTTCTTT	CSARDETGMNTEAFF
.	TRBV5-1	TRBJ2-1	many	TGCGCCAGCAGCTTGGTCGGGACGGAGCAGTTCTTC	CASSLVGTEQFF
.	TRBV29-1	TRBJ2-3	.	TGCAGCGCGATAGTAGATACGCAGTATTTT	CSAIVDTQYF
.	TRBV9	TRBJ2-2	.	TGTGCCAGCAGCGTAGTAGGGACATTAAACGGGGAGCTGTTTTTT	CASSVVGTLNGELFF
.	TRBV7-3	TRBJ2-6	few	TGTGCCAGCAGCCCCCGGACAGTCTCTGGGGCCAACGTCCTGACTTTC	CASSPRTVSGANVLTF
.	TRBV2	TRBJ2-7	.	TGTGCCAGCAGTGAAGCGCAAATATTCTCCTACGAGCAGTACTTC	CASSEAQIFSYEQYF
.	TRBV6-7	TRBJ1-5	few	TGTGCCAGCAGCATGGACGCCTCCTGGCCCCAGCATTTT	CASSMDASWPQHF
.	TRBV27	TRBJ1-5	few	TGTGCCAGCAGTTTATCTCAGGGCGCCAATCAGCCCCAGCATTTT	CASSLSQGANQPQHF
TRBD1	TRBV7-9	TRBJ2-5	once	TGTGCCAGCAGCTCCGGGACAGCTGTGGCCCTGACCCAGTACTTC	CASSSGTAVALTQYF
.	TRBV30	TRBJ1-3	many	TGTGCCGGAAAGAGAGCTGCTGGAAACACCATATATTTT	CAGKRAAGNTIYF
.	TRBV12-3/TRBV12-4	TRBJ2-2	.	TGTGCCAGCAGTCCCTATCAGGCGAACACCGGGGAGCTGTTTTTT	CASSPYQANTGELFF
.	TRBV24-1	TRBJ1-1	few	TGTGCCACCAGTGATTTGCCGCTCGGGGGGCCTGGGACTGAAGCTTTCTTT	CATSDLPLGGPGTEAFF
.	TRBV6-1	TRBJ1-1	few	TGTGCCAGTGAACCGGGACGGAACACTGAAGCTTTCTTT	CASEPGRNTEAFF
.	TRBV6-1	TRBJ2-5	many	TGTGCCAGCAGTGCGTCGGCGGAGACCCAGTACTTC	CASSASAETQYF
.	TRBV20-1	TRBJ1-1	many	TGCAGTGCTAACGACCAGGGGAAGTTGGCTTTCTTT	CSANDQGKLAFF